These 16 T cell receptor beta chains were all obtained from the same sample, sequenced in a study of T cells after yellow fever vaccination. TCRdb reanalysed the 5' RACE reads using MiXCR and keeps one entry per CDR3 protein. Seen here are some 400,000 distinct CDR3 sequences, about 19% observed once, and the top ten hold roughly a sixth. The material was PBMCs, obtained before the yellow fever booster vaccination. These receptors came from a young man who received the YFV17D yellow fever vaccine.

This clonotype was picked up many times. The gene calls are TRBV6-5 and TRBJ1-2; D not resolved. Germline loops: CDR1 MNHEY, CDR2 SVGAGI. Trimming pared 3 bases from V and 5 bases from J, leaving 4 bases between. There are 11 residues in the CDR3. The CDR3 is CASSYGYGYTF. CDR3 sequence (DNA): TGTGCCAGCAGTTATGGATATGGCTACACCTTC.

The chain links TRBV9 to TRBJ2-2, with D hard to call. CDR3 length: 14 amino acids. V was trimmed by 0 bases and J by 6 bases, leaving 9 bases between them. CDR1 SGDLS and CDR2 YYNGEE come from the germline V gene. In DNA, the CDR3 is TGTGCCAGCAGCGTAGCCCCTGGGCCCGGGGAGCTGTTTTTT. Protein: CASSVAPGPGELFF. The full variable domain, rest sourced from reference TRBV9 and TRBJ2-2, is DSGVTQTPKHLITATGQRVTLRCSPRSGDLSVYWYQQSLDQGLQFLIQYYNGEERAKGNILERFSAQQFPDLHSELNLSSLELGDSALYFCASSVAPGPGELFFGEGSRLTVL.

A few counts support this clonotype. The V gene is TRBV29-1, the J gene TRBJ2-1; D might be TRBD1 (5 bases). V was cut by 3 bases and J by 5 bases, with 11 bases left in between. The CDR3 runs 13 residues. Germline V gives CDR1 SQVTM, CDR2 ANQGSEA. Here the CDR3 DNA reads TGCAGCGTTGATTTTCGACAGAACAATGAGCAGTTCTTC. Translation gives CSVDFRQNNEQFF.

This clonotype has more than one count but fewer than ten. The CDR3 is CATSRPSTGGASTDTQYF. For the CDR3, the DNA is TGTGCCACCAGCAGACCATCCACAGGGGGGGCTAGCACAGATACGCAGTATTTT. The genes are TRBV15 and TRBJ2-3; D possibly corresponds to TRBD1 (8 bases). Trimming cost V 2 bases and J 0 bases, with 18 bases left between them. Germline V lookup: CDR1 LNHNV, CDR2 YYDKDF (reference sequence). CDR3 length: 18 amino acids. The whole variable domain, remainder taken from reference TRBV15 and TRBJ2-3, is DAMVIQNPRYQVTQFGKPVTLSCSQTLNHNVMYWYQQKSSQAPKLLFHYYDKDFNNEADTPDNFQSRRPNTSFCFLDIRSPGLGDTAMYLCATSRPSTGGASTDTQYFGPGTRLTVL.

Here the CDR3 reads CASLYRDGDNSPLHF. The CDR3 nucleotides are TGTGCCAGCTTGTACAGGGATGGTGATAATTCACCCCTCCACTTT. This sequence joins TRBV6-5 and TRBJ1-6, with D possibly being TRBD1 (6 bases). Trimming cost V 8 bases and J 5 bases, with 16 bases left between them. The CDR3 has 15 amino acids. CDR1 is MNHEY, CDR2 SVGAGI, per germline.

This clonotype was seen a handful of times. The J gene is TRBJ1-1, the V gene TRBV5-5, with D tentatively TRBD1 (6 bases). The V gene lost 0 bases and the J gene lost 1 base, with 10 bases spanning the gap. Germline V gives CDR1 SGHKS, CDR2 YYEKEE (reference sequence). This CDR3 contains 15 residues. The CDR3 DNA follows: TGTGCCAGCAGCTTGGCGCCACAGGGGAACACTGAAGCTTTCTTT. Residues: CASSLAPQGNTEAFF. The variable domain in full, with the rest retrieved from reference TRBV5-5 and TRBJ1-1, is DAGVTQSPTHLIKTRGQQVTLRCSPISGHKSVSWYQQVLGQGPQFIFQYYEKEERGRGNFPDRFSARQFPNYSSELNVNALLLGDSALYLCASSLAPQGNTEAFFGQGTRLTVV.

The V call is TRBV20-1, the J call TRBJ2-7; D is unclear. With 3 bases removed from V and 2 bases from J, the gap between germline ends came to 11 bases. This CDR3 contains 13 residues. Germline assignment: CDR1 DFQATT and CDR2 SNEGSKA (reference sequence). The CDR3 protein is CSASAQSPYEQYF. CDR3 sequence (DNA): TGCAGTGCTAGCGCTCAGAGCCCCTACGAGCAGTACTTC.

CDR3 bases: TGTGCCAGCAGCCCTGGACACCTGGCTGGCTACACCTTC. Its translation: CASSPGHLAGYTF. V and J are TRBV28 and TRBJ1-2; tentatively, D is TRBD1 (5 bases). CDR1 and CDR2 from the germline V gene are MDHEN and SYDVKM. This CDR3 spans 13 amino acids. V was clipped by 6 bases and J by 7 bases, with 15 bases between them.

The V gene is TRBV4-3, the J gene TRBJ2-3; 10 bases are a match to TRBD2. Per the germline V gene, CDR1 is LGHNA and CDR2 is YSLEER. The CDR3 is made up of 18 amino acids. J gave up 8 bases and V 5 bases, and 19 bases lay outside the gene matches. CDR3 sequence: CASSSNGIAGGRVGTQYF. Written as DNA, the CDR3 is TGCGCCAGCAGCTCAAACGGAATAGCGGGGGGAAGAGTGGGTACGCAGTATTTT.

This clonotype was observed a handful of times. This chain connects TRBV6-2 or TRBV6-3 to TRBJ1-1; perhaps TRBD1 as D (6 bases). The CDR3 totals 16 residues. Deletions cut 2 bases from V and 4 bases from J, with 17 bases between. Germline V gives CDR1 MNHEY, CDR2 SVGEGT. The CDR3 nucleotides read TGTGCCAGCAGTTACCCCCTTCGGGGGCGAGCCACTGAAGCTTTCTTT. It is translated as CASSYPLRGRATEAFF.

This chain links TRBV20-1 with TRBJ1-6, with D perhaps TRBD1 (5 bases). The CDR3 is made up of 14 amino acids. Per the germline V gene, CDR1 is DFQATT and CDR2 is SNEGSKA (reference sequence). The V end was cut by 0 bases, the J end by 7 bases, with 10 bases between. The CDR3 is CSARESGSNSPLHF. The DNA of the CDR3 is TGCAGTGCTAGAGAGTCAGGGTCGAATTCACCCCTCCACTTT.

This clonotype has a handful of counts. The chain has TRBV7-2 and TRBJ1-1; no reliable D call. This CDR3 is 11 amino acids long. V was pared by 5 bases and J by 8 bases, with 9 bases between. The V gene's germline CDR1 is SGHTA and CDR2 FQGNSA. The CDR3 region is CASSRLLEAFF. The CDR3 coding sequence is TGTGCCAGCAGCCGCCTGTTAGAAGCTTTCTTT. Full variable domain (remainder filled in from reference TRBV7-2 and TRBJ1-1): GAGVSQSPSNKVTEKGKDVELRCDPISGHTALYWYRQSLGQGLEFLIYFQGNSAPDKSGLPSDRFSAERTGGSVSTLTIQRTQQEDSAVYLCASSRLLEAFFGQGTRLTVV.

This chain joins TRBV15 and TRBJ2-7; D unclear. V dropped 1 base and J dropped 7 bases, with 14 bases sitting between them. CDR3 size: 14 residues. Germline V lookup: CDR1 LNHNV, CDR2 YYDKDF (reference sequence). CDR3 loop: CATSRGGMGWEQYV. The CDR3, as DNA: TGTGCCACCAGCAGAGGTGGTATGGGTTGGGAGCAGTACGTC.

The chain uses TRBV4-2 and TRBJ2-3, with a possible D match to TRBD1 (8 bases). This CDR3 has 17 amino acids. Germline loops: CDR1 LGHNA, CDR2 YNFKEQ. Trimming shortened V by 3 bases and J by 0 bases, and 16 bases separated the two germline ends. CDR3 coding DNA: TGTGCCAGCAGCCAGGGGGGGGACAGGATGAGCACAGATACGCAGTATTTT. Translated, it gives CASSQGGDRMSTDTQYF.

The CDR3: CATPGRNTEAFF. The CDR3 DNA sequence: TGTGCCACCCCGGGACGGAACACTGAAGCTTTCTTT. The chain joins TRBV7-9 to TRBJ1-1, with D possibly being TRBD1 (5 bases). CDR3 length: 12 residues. Germline V gives CDR1 SEHNR, CDR2 FQNEAQ (reference sequence). With 10 bases removed from V and 1 base from J, the gap between germline ends came to 10 bases.

The J gene is TRBJ2-4, the V gene TRBV6-5; D is possibly TRBD1 or TRBD2 (5 bases each). Germline CDR1 and CDR2: MNHEY and SVGAGI. The CDR3 totals 16 residues. V was clipped by 2 bases and J by 1 base, with 12 bases between them. The CDR3 coding sequence is TGTGCCAGCAGTTACCCGGGGCAGAGGGCCAAAAACATTCAGTACTTC. Translation gives CASSYPGQRAKNIQYF.